The sequence of this T cell receptor (beta chain) was determined in a study of T cell changes during pregnancy in multiple sclerosis. Between the trimmed V and J ends, which lost 0 bases and 5 bases, there was a span of 14 bases. This CDR3 comprises 15 residues. Germline V CDR1 and CDR2: SGHRS, YFSETQ. This clone appeared once. Profiled with immunoSEQ multiplex PCR; TCRdb holds only in-frame clones, not every one. The table lists around 95,000 clones, 92% of them singletons. The TCR comes from a female donor in good health, enrolled as a control in a pregnancy study. The chain has TRBV5-1 and TRBJ2-5; TRBD2 is a possible D gene (6 bases). The sample in question was peripheral blood, obtained after pregnancy. This CDR3 reads CASSLAGQGGETQYF. For the CDR3, the DNA is TGCGCCAGCAGCTTGGCCGGTCAGGGAGGTGAGACCCAGTACTTC.